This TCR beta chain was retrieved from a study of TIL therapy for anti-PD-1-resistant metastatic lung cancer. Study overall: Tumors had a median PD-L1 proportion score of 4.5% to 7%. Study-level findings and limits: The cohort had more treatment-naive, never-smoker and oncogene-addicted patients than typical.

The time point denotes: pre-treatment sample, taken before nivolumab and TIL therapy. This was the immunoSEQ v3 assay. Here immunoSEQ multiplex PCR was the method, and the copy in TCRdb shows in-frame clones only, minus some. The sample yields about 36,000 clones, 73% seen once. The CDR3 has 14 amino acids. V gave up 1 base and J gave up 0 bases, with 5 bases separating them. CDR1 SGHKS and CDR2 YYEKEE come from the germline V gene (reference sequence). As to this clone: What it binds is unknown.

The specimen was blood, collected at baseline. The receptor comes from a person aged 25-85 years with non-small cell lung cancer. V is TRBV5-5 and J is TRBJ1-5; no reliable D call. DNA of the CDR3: TGTGCCAGCAGCTTGCGTCATAGCAATCAGCCCCAGCATTTT. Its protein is CASSLRHSNQPQHF.